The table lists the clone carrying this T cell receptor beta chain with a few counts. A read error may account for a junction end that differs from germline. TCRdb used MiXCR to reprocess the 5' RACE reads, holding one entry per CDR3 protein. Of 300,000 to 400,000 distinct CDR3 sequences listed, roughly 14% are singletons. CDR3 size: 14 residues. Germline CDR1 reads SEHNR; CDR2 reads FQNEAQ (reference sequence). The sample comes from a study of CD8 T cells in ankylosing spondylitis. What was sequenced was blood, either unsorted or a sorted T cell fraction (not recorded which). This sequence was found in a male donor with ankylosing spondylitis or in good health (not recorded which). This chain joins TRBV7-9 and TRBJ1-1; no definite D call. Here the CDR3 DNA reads TGTGCCAGCAGCTTAGAAGCACTGAACGCTGAAGCTTTCTTT. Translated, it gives CASSLEALNAEAFF.